This T cell receptor (beta chain) was recovered during a study of HIV-infected patients and healthy controls. Findings and limits, study-wide: During therapy, HIV-associated CDR3s fell significantly in frequency, while CMV-associated CDR3s did not change significantly.

This clonotype was counted ten times or more. No antigen is known for it. Approximately 500 ng RNA was reverse transcribed with alpha and beta constant-region primers. Each of the alpha and beta chains got its own library through chain-specific third strand synthesis with indices. The cDNA received a 5' RACE adapter containing a random hexamer plus an SP2 sequencing primer site. TCRdb reanalysed the 5' RACE reads using MiXCR and keeps one entry per CDR3 protein. Among roughly 18,000 distinct CDR3 sequences listed, 8.5% to 9.5% were seen once. CDR3 length: 14 residues. Trimming cost V 6 bases and J 4 bases, with 13 bases left between them. Whole blood was used without fractionation, so all unsorted peripheral T cells were included.

V usage is TRBV12-3 or TRBV12-4 and J usage is TRBJ1-5; D is unresolved. The sequenced sample was blood. The TCR originated in an adult in good health. CDR3 protein: CASSRGLSNQPQHF. As DNA, the CDR3 is TGTGCCAGCAGCCGCGGGTTATCAAATCAGCCCCAGCATTTT.